One and the same sample provided the 26 T cell receptor beta chains below, sequenced in a study of T cell responses to AZD1222 COVID-19 vaccine. The protocol was immunoSEQ multiplex PCR, while the TCRdb copy is restricted to in-frame clones and leaves out a portion. The sample holds 150,000 to 180,000 clones, about nine tenths seen once. The sample was peripheral blood, taken on day 0 of AZD1222 vaccination. These receptors were obtained from an adult in good health.

V gene TRBV9 combines with J gene TRBJ1-5, with a tentative D call TRBD1 (5 bases). The germline V gene encodes CDR1 SGDLS and CDR2 YYNGEE. V dropped 4 bases and J dropped 0 bases, with 8 bases sitting between them. The CDR3 loop spans 14 amino acids. The CDR3, as DNA: TGTGCCAGCAGCCGGGGGGGTAGCAATCAGCCCCAGCATTTT. It translates to CASSRGGSNQPQHF.

The count of this clone is one. The V gene is TRBV18, the J gene TRBJ1-1, with D possibly being TRBD1 (5 bases). Trimming left V 5 bases short and J 1 base short, with 11 bases between. This CDR3 contains 14 residues. Per germline, CDR1 KGHSH and CDR2 LQKENI. The DNA for the CDR3 is TGTGCCAGCTCAATGGGGGGGTCGAACACTGAAGCTTTCTTT. This translates into CASSMGGSNTEAFF.

This clone was recorded a few times. The sample contains more than one DNA sequence encoding this CDR3. The gene calls are TRBV19 and TRBJ2-1; 7 bases match TRBD2. Losses at the gene ends were 2 bases for V and 4 bases for J; bases not matched to a gene: 5. Per germline, CDR1 LNHDA and CDR2 SQIVND (reference sequence). The CDR3 is made up of 15 amino acids. CDR3 nucleotides: TGTGCCAGTAGTATAAGTCTAGCGGTTTACAATGAGCAGTTCTTC. Encoded protein: CASSISLAVYNEQFF.

The chain carries TRBV29-1 and TRBJ2-1; D is possibly TRBD2 (6 bases). CDR1 and CDR2 from the germline V gene are SQVTM and ANQGSEA. The CDR3 loop spans 14 amino acids. Trimming took 4 bases from V and 4 from J, leaving 14 bases between them. The CDR3: CSVGRVGLYNEQFF. CDR3 DNA: TGCAGCGTTGGGAGGGTCGGCCTTTACAATGAGCAGTTCTTC.

This clone is a singleton in its sample. The chain links TRBV19 to TRBJ1-1; the D gene is possibly TRBD1 (5 bases). Germline V lookup: CDR1 LNHDA, CDR2 SQIVND (reference sequence). The V end lost 5 bases, the J end lost 5 bases, and 12 bases lay between the germline ends. The CDR3 is 13 residues long. CDR3 nucleotide sequence: TGTGCCAGTAGTCTAAGCAGGGTGACTGAAGCTTTCTTT. Protein: CASSLSRVTEAFF.

This clone appeared a few times. This CDR3 is CASRPLGGLLTGELFF. The DNA of the CDR3 is TGTGCCAGCAGACCCCTGGGCGGACTATTAACCGGGGAGCTGTTTTTT. V gene TRBV7-9 combines with J gene TRBJ2-2; possible D gene TRBD2, 6 bases. Germline V gives CDR1 SEHNR, CDR2 FQNEAQ (reference sequence). Trimming took off 6 bases at V and 5 bases at J, with 19 bases between the two ends. This CDR3 is 16 amino acids long.

This clone has only one observation. The genes are TRBV5-1 and TRBJ2-2; D possibly corresponds to TRBD2 (5 bases). The CDR3 covers 16 residues. Germline CDR1 is SGHRS and CDR2 is YFSETQ. Trimming removed 1 base at V and 3 bases at J, with 13 bases between. CDR3 sequence reads: CASSLHSGSDTGELFF. The CDR3 coding sequence is TGCGCCAGCAGCTTGCATTCGGGGTCAGACACCGGGGAGCTGTTTTTT.

This chain uses TRBV5-1 with TRBJ1-2; D perhaps matches TRBD1 (5 bases). The V end was cut by 0 bases, the J end by 4 bases, with 10 bases between. Germline-derived CDR1 and CDR2 are SGHRS and YFSETQ. The CDR3 sequence is 14 residues long. CDR3 in amino acids: CASSLGQTTYGYTF. CDR3 DNA sequence: TGCGCCAGCAGCTTGGGACAGACTACCTATGGCTACACCTTC.

The rearrangement joins TRBV2 to TRBJ1-2; the match to TRBD1 covers 8 bases. The CDR3 has 13 amino acids. Germline CDR1 and CDR2: SNHLY and FYNNEI. J gave up 12 bases and V 0 bases, and 6 bases lay outside the gene matches. The CDR3 DNA sequence: TGTGCCAGCAGTGAAGCGGGGGGACAGGCCCACACCTTC. This sequence encodes CASSEAGGQAHTF.

Only a few counts were recorded for this clone. J is TRBJ1-6 and V is TRBV19; D is undetermined. This CDR3 contains 13 residues. The germline V gene encodes CDR1 LNHDA and CDR2 SQIVND (reference sequence). V shed 8 bases and J shed 7 bases, with 12 bases lying between them. CDR3 in DNA: TGTGCCAGTCACCGCCGGGAGAATTCACCCCTCCACTTT. Translating it yields CASHRRENSPLHF.

V is TRBV5-1 and J is TRBJ2-2, with 9 bases lining up with TRBD1. The germline V gene has CDR1 SGHRS and CDR2 YFSETQ. The CDR3 is 17 amino acids. V was pared by 2 bases and J by 4 bases, with 9 bases of the junction left unmatched. This chain's CDR3 is CASSLQRTGAVTGELFF. CDR3 coding DNA: TGCGCCAGCAGCTTACAAAGGACAGGGGCGGTCACCGGGGAGCTGTTTTTT.

V is TRBV5-1 and J is TRBJ2-3, with 9 nucleotides matching TRBD2. The CDR3 has 15 amino acids. The germline CDR1 and CDR2 sequences are SGHRS and YFSETQ. The J segment lost 2 bases and the V segment lost 4 bases, leaving 5 bases of the junction unmatched. CDR3 nucleotides: TGCGCCAGCAGCATCATAGCGGGAGTCACAGATACGCAGTATTTT. It yields the protein CASSIIAGVTDTQYF. The variable domain in full, completed from reference TRBV5-1 and TRBJ2-3, reads KAGVTQTPRYLIKTRGQQVTLSCSPISGHRSVSWYQQTPGQGLQFLFEYFSETQRNKGNFPGRFSGRQFSNSRSEMNVSTLELGDSALYLCASSIIAGVTDTQYFGPGTRLTVL.

V is TRBV7-9 and J is TRBJ2-7; TRBD2 might be the D (5 bases). The CDR3 has 14 residues. Looked up from germline, CDR1 is SEHNR and CDR2 is FQNEAQ (reference sequence). The ends were cut back, 1 base at V and 6 bases at J, with 13 bases in the middle. Here the CDR3 reads CASSLVGGSVEQYF. CDR3 nucleotide sequence: TGTGCCAGCAGCTTAGTCGGAGGTTCGGTCGAGCAGTACTTC.

The gene calls are TRBV29-1 and TRBJ2-7; the D gene is possibly TRBD1 (5 bases). The CDR3 extends over 12 amino acids. CDR1 is SQVTM and CDR2 is ANQGSEA in the germline V gene. Trimming pared 4 bases from V and 3 bases from J, leaving 10 bases between. CDR3 coding DNA: TGCAGCGTTGGGGCAGGGAACTACGAGCAGTACTTC. Encoded protein: CSVGAGNYEQYF.

The chain uses TRBV7-2 and TRBJ1-6; maybe TRBD1 (6 bases). This CDR3 comprises 15 residues. The germline gives CDR1 SGHTA, CDR2 FQGNSA. With 3 bases removed from V and 7 bases from J, the gap between germline ends came to 13 bases. The chain's CDR3 is CASSFIGGQNSPLHF. The CDR3 DNA follows: TGTGCCAGCAGCTTCATCGGGGGGCAGAATTCACCCCTCCACTTT.

V and J are TRBV9 and TRBJ2-7; no clear D gene. Germline CDR1 is SGDLS and CDR2 is YYNGEE. The ends were cut back, 0 bases at V and 3 bases at J, with 7 bases in the middle. The CDR3 is 13 residues long. CDR3 bases: TGTGCCAGCAGCGTAGCGTCGGACTACGAGCAGTACTTC. Its translation: CASSVASDYEQYF. The variable domain in full, with the rest retrieved from reference TRBV9 and TRBJ2-7, is DSGVTQTPKHLITATGQRVTLRCSPRSGDLSVYWYQQSLDQGLQFLIQYYNGEERAKGNILERFSAQQFPDLHSELNLSSLELGDSALYFCASSVASDYEQYFGPGTRLTVT.

This chain links TRBV5-1 with TRBJ2-2, with TRBD1 as a possible D gene (5 bases). V lost 6 bases, J lost 2 bases, and 14 bases lay in between. Germline loops: CDR1 SGHRS, CDR2 YFSETQ. This CDR3 region has 15 residues. The DNA of the CDR3 is TGCGCCAGCACCCCGGTGGGGCCTAACACCGGGGAGCTGTTTTTT. Residues: CASTPVGPNTGELFF.

The V and J genes are TRBV5-1 and TRBJ2-7; D is ambiguous. V was trimmed by 0 bases and J by 7 bases, leaving 11 bases between them. The CDR3 runs 13 residues. Germline V gives CDR1 SGHRS, CDR2 YFSETQ. CDR3 nucleotides: TGCGCCAGCAGCTTGGGGGCGACTCGGGAGCAGTACTTC. Translation: CASSLGATREQYF.

This chain links TRBV18 with TRBJ2-6; TRBD2 is a possible D gene (5 bases). The CDR3 sequence is 16 residues long. V was cut by 3 bases and J by 0 bases, with 9 bases left in between. Germline CDR1 is KGHSH and CDR2 is LQKENI. The CDR3 reads CASSPGLSSGANVLTF. The DNA of the CDR3 is TGTGCCAGCTCACCCGGACTGAGCTCTGGGGCCAACGTCCTGACTTTC.

This clone was recorded a few times. The CDR3 sequence is CASSKGGFYNEQFF. CDR3 DNA sequence: TGTGCCAGCAGCAAAGGGGGATTCTACAATGAGCAGTTCTTC. The V call is TRBV7-2, the J call TRBJ2-1; D might be TRBD1 (6 bases). The germline V gene has CDR1 SGHTA and CDR2 FQGNSA. Trimming removed 5 bases from V and 3 bases from J, with 11 bases in between. This CDR3 region has 14 residues.

The rearrangement joins TRBV6-5 to TRBJ1-5; D call uncertain. Trimming shortened V by 7 bases and J by 2 bases, and 12 bases separated the two germline ends. Germline CDR1 and CDR2: MNHEY and SVGAGI. The CDR3 loop spans 14 amino acids. CDR3 sequence (DNA): TGTGCCAGCACCCCCCGCCAGGGCAATCAGCCCCAGCATTTT. It specifies CASTPRQGNQPQHF.

This CDR3 reads CASSPGRGGNQPQHF. The CDR3 coding sequence is TGTGCCAGCAGCCCCGGGAGAGGGGGCAATCAGCCCCAGCATTTT. This chain joins TRBV2 and TRBJ1-5, with D possibly being TRBD1 (5 bases). The germline V gene encodes CDR1 SNHLY and CDR2 FYNNEI. The CDR3 has 15 residues. V shed 6 bases and J shed 2 bases, with 14 bases lying between them.

CDR3 sequence: CASSPPRANSPLHF. CDR3 in DNA: TGTGCCAGCTCACCACCTCGGGCGAATTCACCCCTCCACTTT. J is TRBJ1-6 and V is TRBV18, with D uncertain. This CDR3 has 14 amino acids. Trimming stripped 0 bases from V and 7 bases from J, with 7 bases between. Germline V lookup: CDR1 KGHSH, CDR2 LQKENI.

This rearrangement joins TRBV30 to TRBJ1-3; TRBD1 matches at 9 bases. The CDR3 loop spans 16 amino acids. Germline CDR1 reads GTSNPN; CDR2 reads SVGIG (reference sequence). The ends lost 5 bases at V and 4 bases at J; junction bases unmatched: 12. The CDR3 region is CAWEDRGRPGGNTIYF. DNA of the CDR3: TGTGCCTGGGAGGACAGGGGCCGGCCTGGGGGAAACACCATATATTTT.

The J gene is TRBJ1-1, the V gene TRBV28; 7 bases fit TRBD1. This CDR3 region has 14 residues. Germline V gene data show CDR1 as MDHEN and CDR2 as SYDVKM. Unmatched junction bases numbered 3, after V lost 3 bases and J lost 2 bases. This CDR3 reads CASSLTGPNTEAFF. The CDR3 DNA follows: TGTGCCAGCAGTTTGACAGGGCCTAACACTGAAGCTTTCTTT.

The rearrangement joins TRBV10-3 to TRBJ2-1, with 15 positions matching TRBD2. With V trimmed by 4 bases and J by 7 bases, 2 bases remained unmatched. CDR3 length: 15 amino acids. Germline CDR1 ENHRY, CDR2 SYGVKD. CDR3 in amino acids: CAISGTSGRENEQFF. In DNA, the CDR3 is TGTGCCATCAGTGGGACTAGCGGGAGGGAGAATGAGCAGTTCTTC.